A single T cell receptor (beta chain) is shown here with its context. What it binds is unknown. Peripheral blood, ten milliliters per donor, was collected. Germline CDR1 reads SGHAT; CDR2 reads FQNNGV. CDR3 length: 13 amino acids. Trimming removed 8 bases from V and 5 bases from J, with 13 bases in between. A second PCR, run for about 7 to 11 cycles, used a sample-barcoded 5' primer plus a J-beta primer mix. A single record per CDR3 protein comes from TCRdb applying MiXCR to the 5' RACE reads. Here the sample spans hundreds of thousands of distinct CDR3 sequences, around 48% being singletons. This record belongs to a study of blood T cells in healthy people across ages. Study-level findings and limits: Aged donors had fewer naive CD4+ cells and lower diversity than long-lived donors.

Sequenced: blood. The V gene is TRBV11-2, the J gene TRBJ2-1; D gene unclear. This receptor was identified in a man older than 75 in good health. In DNA form, the CDR3 reads TGTGCCAGCCGCTATAACACCAACAATGAGCAGTTCTTC. Translation gives CASRYNTNNEQFF.